This entry describes one T cell receptor beta chain. Its cognate antigen is unknown. Trimming cost V 4 bases and J 5 bases, with 12 bases left between them. This CDR3 is built from 12 residues. CDR1 and CDR2 from the germline V gene are SQVTM and ANQGSEA. Investigators reverse transcribed all isolated RNA, so they sequenced expressed TCRB transcripts. The average output of naive, central memory and regulatory T cell samples was approximately 3.6 million reads. Produced via immunoSEQ multiplex PCR; TCRdb's table is partial and in-frame only. The table records under 300,000 clones, 27% of them present only once. The sample comes from a study of beta chain features in type 1 diabetes. General study points: PCR might pick shorter templates more often, in the same way for patients and controls.

The V gene is TRBV29-1, the J gene TRBJ2-7; no clear D. The sequence was collected from a man aged 25 to 40 in good health. Sequenced input: central memory CD4+ T cells from blood. CDR3 in DNA: TGCAGCGTTGGCTCACAGTCGGACGAGCAGTACTTC. It yields the protein CSVGSQSDEQYF.